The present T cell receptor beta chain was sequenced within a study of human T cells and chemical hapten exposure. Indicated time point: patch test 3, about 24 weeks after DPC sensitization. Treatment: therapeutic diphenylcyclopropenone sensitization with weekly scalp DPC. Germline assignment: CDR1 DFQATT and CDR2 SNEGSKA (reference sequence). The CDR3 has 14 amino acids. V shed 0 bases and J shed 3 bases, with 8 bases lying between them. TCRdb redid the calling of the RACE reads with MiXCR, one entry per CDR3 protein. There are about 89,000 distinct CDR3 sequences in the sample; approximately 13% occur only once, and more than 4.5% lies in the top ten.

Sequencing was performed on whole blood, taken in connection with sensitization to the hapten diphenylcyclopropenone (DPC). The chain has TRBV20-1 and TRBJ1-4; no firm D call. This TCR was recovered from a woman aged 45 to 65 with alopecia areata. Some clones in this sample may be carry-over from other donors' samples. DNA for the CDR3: TGCAGTGCTAGAGATCGGGCGTCTAATGAAAAACTGTTTTTT. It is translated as CSARDRASNEKLFF.